Included here is one T cell receptor beta chain sequence, with context. Its antigen is not identified. These data are taken from a study of regulatory T cells in long-lasting Graves disease. The study's findings and limits: Those with persistent Graves' had less TCR diversity than newly diagnosed patients. It was peripheral blood alone, not thyroid tissue, that was studied.

This CDR3 comprises 13 residues. Germline CDR1 SGDLS, CDR2 YYNGEE. The junction had 4 bases not matched to a gene; V was cut back by 3 bases and J by 5 bases. As for time point: newly diagnosed GD, antithyroid drugs for less than 3 months. The TCR library was made from RNA that had been extracted from PBMCs in TRIzol. EDTA tubes collected roughly 10 milliliters of peripheral blood. Construction of TCR beta libraries relied on iRepertoire HTBI primers and on Arm-PCR targeting CDR3 regions. TCRdb re-called the multiplex PCR reads with MiXCR, one entry per CDR3 protein. The sample records some 230,000 distinct CDR3 sequences, around 20% being singletons.

The V call is TRBV9, the J call TRBJ2-5, with TRBD2 matching over 7 bases. The material sequenced was peripheral blood mononuclear cells (PBMCs), taken at new diagnosis, from a patient treated with antithyroid drugs. The clonotype originates from a female donor with Graves disease. In DNA form, the CDR3 reads TGTGCCAGCAGCGCCGGGGGGTGGGAGACCCAGTACTTC. It yields the protein CASSAGGWETQYF.